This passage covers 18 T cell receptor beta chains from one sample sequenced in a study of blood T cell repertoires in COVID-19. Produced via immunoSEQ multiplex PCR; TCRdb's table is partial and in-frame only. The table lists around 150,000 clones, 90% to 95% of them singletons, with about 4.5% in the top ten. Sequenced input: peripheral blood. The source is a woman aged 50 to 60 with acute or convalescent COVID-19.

The CDR3 sequence: CASKTTGPGNTIYF. The CDR3 bases are TGTGCCAGCAAAACAACAGGGCCTGGAAACACCATATATTTT. The J gene is TRBJ1-3, the V gene TRBV6-4, with a tentative D call TRBD1 (6 bases). The length of the CDR3 is 14 residues. Looked up from germline, CDR1 is MRHNA and CDR2 is SNTAGT. Trimming pared 7 bases from V and 2 bases from J, leaving 12 bases between.

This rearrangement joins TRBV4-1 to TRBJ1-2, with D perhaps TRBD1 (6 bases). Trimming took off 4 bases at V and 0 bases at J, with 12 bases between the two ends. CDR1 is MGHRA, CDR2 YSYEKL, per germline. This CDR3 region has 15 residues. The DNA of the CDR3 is TGCGCCAGCAGCCCTGACAGGCACGCTAACTATGGCTACACCTTC. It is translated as CASSPDRHANYGYTF.

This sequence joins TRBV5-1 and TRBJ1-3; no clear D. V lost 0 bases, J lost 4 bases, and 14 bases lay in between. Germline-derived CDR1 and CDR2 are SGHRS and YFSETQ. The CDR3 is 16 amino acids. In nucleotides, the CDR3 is TGCGCCAGCAGCTTGGTGGGCGCAGGCCGGGGAAACACCATATATTTT. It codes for CASSLVGAGRGNTIYF.

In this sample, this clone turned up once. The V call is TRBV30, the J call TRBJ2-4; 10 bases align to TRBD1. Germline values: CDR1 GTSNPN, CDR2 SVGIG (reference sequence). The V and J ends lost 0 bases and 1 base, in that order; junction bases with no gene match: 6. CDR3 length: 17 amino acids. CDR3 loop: CAWSVLEGQGAKNIQYF. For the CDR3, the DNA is TGTGCCTGGAGTGTACTGGAGGGACAGGGGGCCAAAAACATTCAGTACTTC.

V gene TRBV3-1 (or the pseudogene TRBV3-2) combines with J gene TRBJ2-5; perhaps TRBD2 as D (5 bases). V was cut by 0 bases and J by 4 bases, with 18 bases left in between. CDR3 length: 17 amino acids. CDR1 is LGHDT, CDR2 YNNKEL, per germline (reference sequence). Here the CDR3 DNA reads TGTGCCAGCAGCCAAGATGGAATGGGAGACACCGGAGAGACCCAGTACTTC. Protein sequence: CASSQDGMGDTGETQYF.

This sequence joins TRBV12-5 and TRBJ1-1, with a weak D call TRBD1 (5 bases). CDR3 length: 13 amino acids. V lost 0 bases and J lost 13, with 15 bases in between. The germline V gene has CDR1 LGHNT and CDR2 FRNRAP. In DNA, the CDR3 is TGTGCTAGTGGTTTGGTAGGGGCAGGGAAGGTTTTCTTT. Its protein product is CASGLVGAGKVFF.

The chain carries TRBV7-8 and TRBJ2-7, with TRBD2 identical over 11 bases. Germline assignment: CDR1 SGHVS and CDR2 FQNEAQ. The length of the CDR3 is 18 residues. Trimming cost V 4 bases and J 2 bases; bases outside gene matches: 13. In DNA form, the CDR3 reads TGTGCCAGCAGCTCCTATAGCGGGAGGGCTGTGAGCACCTACGAGCAGTACTTC. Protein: CASSSYSGRAVSTYEQYF.

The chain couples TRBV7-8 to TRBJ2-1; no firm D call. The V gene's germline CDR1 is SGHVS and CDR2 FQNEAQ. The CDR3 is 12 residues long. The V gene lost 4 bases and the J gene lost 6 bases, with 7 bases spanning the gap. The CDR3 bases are TGTGCCAGCAGCTCGCGACTCAATGAGCAGTTCTTC. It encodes CASSSRLNEQFF.

CDR3 in amino acids: CASSWGRRDTQYF. CDR3 in DNA: TGTGCCAGCAGTTGGGGGAGGCGGGATACGCAGTATTTT. The J gene is TRBJ2-3, the V gene TRBV12-3 or TRBV12-4; D may be TRBD2 (6 bases). V gave up 4 bases and J gave up 6 bases, with 11 bases separating them. CDR3 length: 13 residues.

As DNA, the CDR3 is TGTGCCAGCAGTCCCTCGGAGAATGAGCAGTTCTTC. Protein: CASSPSENEQFF. This chain links TRBV12-3 or TRBV12-4 with TRBJ2-1, with D hard to call. V was cut by 5 bases and J by 7 bases, with 9 bases left in between. The CDR3 runs 12 residues.

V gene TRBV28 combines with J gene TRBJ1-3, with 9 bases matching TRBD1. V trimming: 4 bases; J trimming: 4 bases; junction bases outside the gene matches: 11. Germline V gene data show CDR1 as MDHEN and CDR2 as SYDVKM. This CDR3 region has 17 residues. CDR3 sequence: CASSSHPGTGPGNTIYF. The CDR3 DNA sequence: TGTGCCAGCAGTTCGCATCCCGGGACAGGGCCCGGAAACACCATATATTTT.

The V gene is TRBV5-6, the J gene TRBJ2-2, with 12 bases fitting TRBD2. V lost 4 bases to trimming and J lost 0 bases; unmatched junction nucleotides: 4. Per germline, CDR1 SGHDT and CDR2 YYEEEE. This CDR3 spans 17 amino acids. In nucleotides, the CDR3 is TGTGCCAGCAGCGGCGGACTAGCGGGGTCGAACACCGGGGAGCTGTTTTTT. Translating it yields CASSGGLAGSNTGELFF.

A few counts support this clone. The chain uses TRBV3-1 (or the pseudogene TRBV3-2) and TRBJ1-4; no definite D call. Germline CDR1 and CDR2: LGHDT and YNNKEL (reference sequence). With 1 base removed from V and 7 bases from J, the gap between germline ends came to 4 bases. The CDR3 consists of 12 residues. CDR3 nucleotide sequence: TGTGCCAGCAGCCAAGGAGGTGAAAAACTGTTTTTT. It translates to CASSQGGEKLFF.

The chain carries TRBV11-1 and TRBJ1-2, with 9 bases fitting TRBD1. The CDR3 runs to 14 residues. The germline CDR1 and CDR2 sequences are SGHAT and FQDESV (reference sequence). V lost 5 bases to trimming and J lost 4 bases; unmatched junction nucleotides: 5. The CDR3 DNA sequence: TGTGCCAGCAGCGAAGGACAGGGGTTCTATGGCTACACCTTC. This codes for CASSEGQGFYGYTF.

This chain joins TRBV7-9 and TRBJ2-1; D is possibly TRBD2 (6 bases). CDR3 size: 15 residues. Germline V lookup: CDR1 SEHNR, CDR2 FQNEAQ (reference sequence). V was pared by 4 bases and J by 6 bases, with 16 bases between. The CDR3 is CASSWPPLASNEQFF. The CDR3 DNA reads TGTGCCAGCAGCTGGCCCCCACTAGCTTCCAATGAGCAGTTCTTC.

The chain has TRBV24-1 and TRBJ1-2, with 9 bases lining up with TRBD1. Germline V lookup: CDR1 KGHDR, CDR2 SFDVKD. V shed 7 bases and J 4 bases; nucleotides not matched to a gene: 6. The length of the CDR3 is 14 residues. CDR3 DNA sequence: TGTGCCACCAGCACAGGGGGCATCGGCTATGGCTACACCTTC. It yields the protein CATSTGGIGYGYTF.

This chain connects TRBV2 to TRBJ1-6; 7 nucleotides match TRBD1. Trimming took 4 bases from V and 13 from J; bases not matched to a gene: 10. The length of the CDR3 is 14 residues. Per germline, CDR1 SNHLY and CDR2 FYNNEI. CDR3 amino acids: CASSAWDSPGPLHF. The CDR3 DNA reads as TGTGCCAGCAGTGCCTGGGACAGTCCCGGTCCCCTCCACTTT.

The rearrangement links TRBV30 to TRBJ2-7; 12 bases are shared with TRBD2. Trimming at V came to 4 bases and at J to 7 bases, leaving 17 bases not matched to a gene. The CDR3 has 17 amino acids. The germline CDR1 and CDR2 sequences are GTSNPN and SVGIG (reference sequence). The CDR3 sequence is CAWNPRLAGAERLEQYF. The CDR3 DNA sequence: TGTGCCTGGAACCCCCGACTAGCGGGAGCAGAAAGGCTGGAGCAGTACTTC.